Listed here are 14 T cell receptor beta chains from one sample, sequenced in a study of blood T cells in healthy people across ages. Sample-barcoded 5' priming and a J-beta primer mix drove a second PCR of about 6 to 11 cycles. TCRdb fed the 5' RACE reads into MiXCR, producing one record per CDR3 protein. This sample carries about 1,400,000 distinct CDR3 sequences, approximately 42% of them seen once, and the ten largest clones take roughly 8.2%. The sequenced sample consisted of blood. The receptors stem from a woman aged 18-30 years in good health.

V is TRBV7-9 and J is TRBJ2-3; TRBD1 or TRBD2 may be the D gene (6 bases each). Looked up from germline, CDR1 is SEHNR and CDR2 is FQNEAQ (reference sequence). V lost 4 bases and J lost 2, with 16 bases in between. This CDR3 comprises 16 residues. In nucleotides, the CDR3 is TGTGCCAGCAGCTACAAAAGGGGGGTGACCACAGATACGCAGTATTTT. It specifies CASSYKRGVTTDTQYF.

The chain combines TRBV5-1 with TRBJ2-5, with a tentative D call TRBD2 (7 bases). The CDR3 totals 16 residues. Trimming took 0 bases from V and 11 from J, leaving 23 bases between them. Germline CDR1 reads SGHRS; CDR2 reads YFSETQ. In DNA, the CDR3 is TGCGCCAGCAGCTTGGGGGGGGGGCTAGTGGGTGATGAGCAGTACTTC. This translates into CASSLGGGLVGDEQYF. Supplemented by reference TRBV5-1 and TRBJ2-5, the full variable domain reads KAGVTQTPRYLIKTRGQQVTLSCSPISGHRSVSWYQQTPGQGLQFLFEYFSETQRNKGNFPGRFSGRQFSNSRSEMNVSTLELGDSALYLCASSLGGGLVGDEQYFGPGTRLLVL.

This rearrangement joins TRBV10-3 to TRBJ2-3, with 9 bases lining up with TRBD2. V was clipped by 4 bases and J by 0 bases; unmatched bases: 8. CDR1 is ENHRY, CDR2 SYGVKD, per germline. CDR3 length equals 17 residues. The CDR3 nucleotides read TGTGCCATCAGTGGTAGCGGGAGAAATACTAGCACAGATACGCAGTATTTT. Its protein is CAISGSGRNTSTDTQYF.

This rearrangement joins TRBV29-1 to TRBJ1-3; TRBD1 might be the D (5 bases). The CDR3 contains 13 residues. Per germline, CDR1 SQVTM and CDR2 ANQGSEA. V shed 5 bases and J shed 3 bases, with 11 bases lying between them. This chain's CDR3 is CSVLGTHGNTIYF. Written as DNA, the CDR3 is TGCAGCGTTTTGGGGACCCATGGAAACACCATATATTTT.

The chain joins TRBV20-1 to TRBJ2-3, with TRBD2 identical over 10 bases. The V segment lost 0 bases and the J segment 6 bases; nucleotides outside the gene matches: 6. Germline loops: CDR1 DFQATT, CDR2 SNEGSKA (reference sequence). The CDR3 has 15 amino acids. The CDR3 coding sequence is TGCAGTGCTAGAGAAGCGGGAGGGCGAATGGATACGCAGTATTTT. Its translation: CSAREAGGRMDTQYF.

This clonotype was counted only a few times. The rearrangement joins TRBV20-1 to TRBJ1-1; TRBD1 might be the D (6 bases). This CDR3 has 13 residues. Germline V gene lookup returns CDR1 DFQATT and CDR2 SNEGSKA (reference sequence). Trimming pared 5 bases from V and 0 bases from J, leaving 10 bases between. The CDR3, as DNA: TGCAGTGCTTCCGGGACATTGAACACTGAAGCTTTCTTT. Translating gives CSASGTLNTEAFF.

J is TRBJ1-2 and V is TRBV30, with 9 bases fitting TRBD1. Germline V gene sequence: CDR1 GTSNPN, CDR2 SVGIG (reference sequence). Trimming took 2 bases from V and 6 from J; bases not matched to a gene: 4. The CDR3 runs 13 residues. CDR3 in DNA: TGTGCCTGGAGTCGGACAGGGGAGGATGGCTACACCTTC. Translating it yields CAWSRTGEDGYTF.

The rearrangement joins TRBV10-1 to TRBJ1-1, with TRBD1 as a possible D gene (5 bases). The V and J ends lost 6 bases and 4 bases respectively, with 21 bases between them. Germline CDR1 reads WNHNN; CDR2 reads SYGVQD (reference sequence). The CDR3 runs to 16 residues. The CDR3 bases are TGCGCCAGCAGCGTGGCCCGGCTCACAGGTCCCACTGAAGCTTTCTTT. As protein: CASSVARLTGPTEAFF.

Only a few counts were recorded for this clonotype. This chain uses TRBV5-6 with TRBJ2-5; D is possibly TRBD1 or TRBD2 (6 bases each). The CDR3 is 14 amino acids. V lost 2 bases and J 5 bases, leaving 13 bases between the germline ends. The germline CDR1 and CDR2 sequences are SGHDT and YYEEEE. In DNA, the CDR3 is TGTGCCAGCAGCTTTACGGGGGCGGGGGAGACCCAGTACTTC. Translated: CASSFTGAGETQYF.

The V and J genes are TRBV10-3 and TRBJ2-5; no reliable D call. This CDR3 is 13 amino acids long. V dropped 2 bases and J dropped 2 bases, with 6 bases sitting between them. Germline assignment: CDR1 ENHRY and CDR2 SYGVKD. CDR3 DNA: TGTGCCATCAGTGAGGACGTGCAAGAGACCCAGTACTTC. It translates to CAISEDVQETQYF.

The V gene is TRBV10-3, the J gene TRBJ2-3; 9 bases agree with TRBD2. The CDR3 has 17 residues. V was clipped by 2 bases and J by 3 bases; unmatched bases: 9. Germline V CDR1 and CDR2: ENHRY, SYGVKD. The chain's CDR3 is CAISEIPAGGPTDTQYF. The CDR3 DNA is TGTGCCATCAGTGAGATTCCTGCGGGGGGGCCTACAGATACGCAGTATTTT.

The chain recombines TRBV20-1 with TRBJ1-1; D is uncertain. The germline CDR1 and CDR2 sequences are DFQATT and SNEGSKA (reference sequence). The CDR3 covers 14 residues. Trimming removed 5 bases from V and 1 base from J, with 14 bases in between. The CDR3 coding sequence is TGCAGTGCTGAATTAGGTGGGCCGAACACTGAAGCTTTCTTT. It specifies CSAELGGPNTEAFF.

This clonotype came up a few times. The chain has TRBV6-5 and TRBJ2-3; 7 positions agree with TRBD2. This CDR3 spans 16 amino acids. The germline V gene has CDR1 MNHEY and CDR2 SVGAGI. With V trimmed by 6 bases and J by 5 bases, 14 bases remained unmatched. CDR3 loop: CASSKRRGGSGDTQYF. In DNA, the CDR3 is TGTGCCAGCAGCAAACGGCGGGGCGGGAGTGGAGATACGCAGTATTTT.

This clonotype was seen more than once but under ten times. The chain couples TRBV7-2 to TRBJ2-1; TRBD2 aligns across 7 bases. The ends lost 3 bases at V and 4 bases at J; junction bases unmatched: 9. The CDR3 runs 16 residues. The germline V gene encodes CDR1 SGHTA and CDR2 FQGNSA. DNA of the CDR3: TGTGCCAGCAGCTTGCTCGGCCCGGGGGGATACAATGAGCAGTTCTTC. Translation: CASSLLGPGGYNEQFF.